The present T cell receptor (beta chain) was sequenced within a study of OX40 agonist ivuxolimab in advanced cancers. Study information: Ivuxolimab, an antibody acting as an agonist of OX40 (CD134), was used to treat patients. The study reported partial responses in three patients: one hepatocellular carcinoma, two cutaneous melanoma.

Blood sampling took place at baseline, cycle 4 day 1, and cycle 7 day 1. V lost 2 bases to trimming and J lost 7 bases; unmatched junction nucleotides: 7. The V gene's germline CDR1 is LGHNA and CDR2 YSLEER. CDR3 length: 14 amino acids. In regard to this clone: Its specificity is unknown.

Profiling relied on immunoSEQ multiplex PCR, and the TCRdb table lists in-frame clones only, not all of them. This sample has roughly 98,000 clones, with approximately 80% found just once. Findings and limits, study-wide: Also present in some nonresponders was a low level of normalized T-cell clonal expansion.

The V call is TRBV4-3, the J call TRBJ1-2, with TRBD1 matching 7 bases. The sequence was collected from an adult with an advanced solid tumor such as melanoma, head and neck, liver or kidney cancer. The sample here was CD4+ or CD8+ T cells sorted from blood, taken in a trial of the OX40 agonist ivuxolimab. The DNA of the CDR3 is TGCGCCAGCAGCCAACTAACAGGGGTAGGTGGCTACACCTTC. Protein product: CASSQLTGVGGYTF.